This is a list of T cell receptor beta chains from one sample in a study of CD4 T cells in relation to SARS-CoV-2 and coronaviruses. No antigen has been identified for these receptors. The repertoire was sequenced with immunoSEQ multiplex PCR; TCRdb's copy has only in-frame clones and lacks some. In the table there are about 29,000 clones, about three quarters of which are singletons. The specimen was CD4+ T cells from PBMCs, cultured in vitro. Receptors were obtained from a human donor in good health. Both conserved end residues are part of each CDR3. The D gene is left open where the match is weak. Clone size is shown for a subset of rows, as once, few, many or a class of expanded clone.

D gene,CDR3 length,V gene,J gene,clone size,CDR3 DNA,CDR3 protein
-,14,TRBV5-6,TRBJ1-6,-,TGTGCCAGCAATCAGTATTCCGATAATTCACCCCTCCACTTT,CASNQYSDNSPLHF
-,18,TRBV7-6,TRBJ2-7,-,TGTGCCAGCAGCTTAAGTCCTCGCTTATTAGGGAGCTCCTACGAGCAGTACTTC,CASSLSPRLLGSSYEQYF
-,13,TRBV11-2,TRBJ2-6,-,TGTGCCAGCAGCGCCTCTGGGGCCAACGTCCTGACTTTC,CASSASGANVLTF
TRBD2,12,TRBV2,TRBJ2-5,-,TGTGCCAGCATTGCGGGAGGGGAGACCCAGTACTTC,CASIAGGETQYF
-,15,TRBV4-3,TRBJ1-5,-,TGCGCCAGCAGCCAAGATCTTGGGGGCGTTCAGCCCCAGCATTTT,CASSQDLGGVQPQHF
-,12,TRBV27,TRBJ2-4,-,TGTGCCAGCAGGGGAGGTCAGGGGGATATTCCCTTC,CASRGGQGDIPF
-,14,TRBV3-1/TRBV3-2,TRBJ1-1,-,TGTGCCAGCAGCCAAGCCGACGGGAACACTGAAGCTTTCTTT,CASSQADGNTEAFF
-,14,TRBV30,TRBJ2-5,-,TGTGCCTGGAGTGTAGGCCAGGGGCGTGAGACCCAGTACTTC,CAWSVGQGRETQYF
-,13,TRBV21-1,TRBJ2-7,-,TGTGCCAGCAGCCCCGGGAGACCGAACGAGCAGTACTTC,CASSPGRPNEQYF
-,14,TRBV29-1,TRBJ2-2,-,TGCAGCGTTGAAGAAGGACGGTCCACCGGGGAGCTGTTTTTT,CSVEEGRSTGELFF
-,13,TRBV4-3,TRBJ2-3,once,TGCGCCAGCAGCCAAGATGGGCCAAATACGCAGTATTTT,CASSQDGPNTQYF
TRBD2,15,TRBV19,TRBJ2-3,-,TGTGCCAGTAGTATACTAGCGGGGGTGGCAGATACGCAGTATTTT,CASSILAGVADTQYF
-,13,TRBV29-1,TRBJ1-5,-,TGCAGCGTCCACGTGGCCCCGGGGCAGCCCCAGCATTTT,CSVHVAPGQPQHF
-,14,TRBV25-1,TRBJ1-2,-,TGTGCCAGCAGTGGCGACAGCGGGGCTGTTGGCTACACCTTC,CASSGDSGAVGYTF
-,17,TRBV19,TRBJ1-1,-,TGTGCCAGTAGTATTGGATCAGGCCTAACATTGAACACTGAAGCTTTCTTT,CASSIGSGLTLNTEAFF
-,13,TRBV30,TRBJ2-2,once,TGTGCCTGGAGTGTCGAATGGACCGGGGAGCTGTTTTTT,CAWSVEWTGELFF
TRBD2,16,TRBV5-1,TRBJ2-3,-,TGCGCCAGCAGCTGGACACTAGCGGGGGGGGGAGATACGCAGTATTTT,CASSWTLAGGGDTQYF
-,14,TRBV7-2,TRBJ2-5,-,TGTGCCAGCAGCTTGCAGGGTGGTAGAGAGACCCAGTACTTC,CASSLQGGRETQYF
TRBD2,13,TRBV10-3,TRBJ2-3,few,TGTGCCGTAGGGACTAGCGGAACAGATACGCAGTATTTT,CAVGTSGTDTQYF
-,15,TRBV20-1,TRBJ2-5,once,TGCAGTGCTAGTGCCCGCTCTTGGTACCAAGAGACCCAGTACTTC,CSASARSWYQETQYF
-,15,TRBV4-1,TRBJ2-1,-,TGCGCCAGCAGCCAAGGGCGGAGAAACTACAATGAGCAGTTCTTC,CASSQGRRNYNEQFF
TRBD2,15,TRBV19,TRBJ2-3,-,TGTGCCAGTAGTCACCCTAGCGGGAGCACAGATACGCAGTATTTT,CASSHPSGSTDTQYF
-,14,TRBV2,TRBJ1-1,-,TGTGCCAGCAGTGAAGGATCGTGGGGCAGTGAAGCTTTCTTT,CASSEGSWGSEAFF
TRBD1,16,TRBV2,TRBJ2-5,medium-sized,TGTGCCAGCTCCATGCCGGAACAGGGGTACCAAGAGACCCAGTACTTC,CASSMPEQGYQETQYF
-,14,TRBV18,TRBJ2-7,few,TGTGCCAGCTCACCCAGCCAGGGGGGGCTCGAGCAGTACTTC,CASSPSQGGLEQYF
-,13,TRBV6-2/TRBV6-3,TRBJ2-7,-,TGTGCCAGCAGTTACCCAGGTCTCTACGAGCAGTACTTC,CASSYPGLYEQYF
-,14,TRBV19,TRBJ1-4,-,TGTGCCAGTAGTATAGGCCAGTTTAATGAAAAACTGTTTTTT,CASSIGQFNEKLFF
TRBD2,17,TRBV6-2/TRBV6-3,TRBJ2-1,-,TGTGCCAGCAGCCGAGCAGGACTAGCGGGGTCCTACAATGAGCAGTTCTTC,CASSRAGLAGSYNEQFF
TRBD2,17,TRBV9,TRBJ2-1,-,TGTGCCAGCAGCGTCGGGCTAGCGGGGGCCTACTACAATGAGCAGTTCTTC,CASSVGLAGAYYNEQFF